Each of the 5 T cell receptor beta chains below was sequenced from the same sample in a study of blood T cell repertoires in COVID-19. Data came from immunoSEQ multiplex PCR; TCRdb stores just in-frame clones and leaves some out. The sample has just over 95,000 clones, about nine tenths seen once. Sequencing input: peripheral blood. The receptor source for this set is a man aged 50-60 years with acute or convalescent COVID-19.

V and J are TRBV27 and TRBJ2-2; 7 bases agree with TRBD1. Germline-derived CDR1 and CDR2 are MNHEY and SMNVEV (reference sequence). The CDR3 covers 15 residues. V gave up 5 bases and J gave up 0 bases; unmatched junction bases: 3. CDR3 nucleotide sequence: TGTGCCAGCAGTACGACAGGGTCGAACACCGGGGAGCTGTTTTTT. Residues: CASSTTGSNTGELFF.

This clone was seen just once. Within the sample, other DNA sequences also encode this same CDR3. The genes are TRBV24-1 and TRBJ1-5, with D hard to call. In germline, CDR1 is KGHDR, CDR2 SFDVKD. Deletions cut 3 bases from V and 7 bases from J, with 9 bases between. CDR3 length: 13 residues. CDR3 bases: TGTGCCACCAGTGATCTGCCCGGGCAGCCCCAGCATTTT. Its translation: CATSDLPGQPQHF.

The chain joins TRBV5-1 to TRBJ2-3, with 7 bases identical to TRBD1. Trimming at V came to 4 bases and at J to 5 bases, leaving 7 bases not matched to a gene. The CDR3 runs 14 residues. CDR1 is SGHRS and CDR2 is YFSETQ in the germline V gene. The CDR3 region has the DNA TGCGCCAGCAGCCTTGGGACAGTGGGAGATACGCAGTATTTT. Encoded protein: CASSLGTVGDTQYF.

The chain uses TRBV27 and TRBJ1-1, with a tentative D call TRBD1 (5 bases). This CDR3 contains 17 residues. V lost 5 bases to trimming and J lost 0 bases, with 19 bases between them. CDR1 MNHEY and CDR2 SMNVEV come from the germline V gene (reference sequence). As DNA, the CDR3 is TGTGCCAGCAGTCCCTACCAAAAAATACAGGTGAACACTGAAGCTTTCTTT. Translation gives CASSPYQKIQVNTEAFF.

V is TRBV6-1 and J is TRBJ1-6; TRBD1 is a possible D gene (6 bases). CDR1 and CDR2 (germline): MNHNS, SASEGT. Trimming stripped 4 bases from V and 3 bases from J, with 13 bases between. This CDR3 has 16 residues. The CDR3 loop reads CASSGNRESYNSPLHF. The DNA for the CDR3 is TGTGCCAGCAGTGGAAACAGGGAAAGCTATAATTCACCCCTCCACTTT.